Each of the 27 T cell receptor beta chains below was sequenced from the same sample in a study of T cells in women clearing cervical HPV infection. The data were produced by immunoSEQ multiplex PCR, yet TCRdb's version contains in-frame clones alone and is incomplete. The sample features roughly 49,000 clones, with approximately 0.98% in its top ten. The sample taken for sequencing was blood buffy coat. These receptors were taken from a woman between 18 and 75 years old with a cervical HPV16 infection that either progressed to CIN3+ or cleared (not recorded which).

A note on this clone: The read falls 3 residues short of the CDR3 end, and the missing part is taken from the germline J gene. The chain links TRBV20-1 to TRBJ1-1; 7 bases agree with TRBD1. CDR1 is DFQATT and CDR2 is SNEGSKA in the germline V gene (reference sequence). This CDR3 contains 14 residues. V lost 3 bases to trimming and J lost 0 bases; unmatched junction nucleotides: 4. The CDR3 DNA, read in part, is TGCAGTGCTAGCGAACAGGGGATGAACACTGAA. Protein: CSASEQGMNTE. The full CDR3 is CSASEQGMNTEAFF.

A word on this clone: The CDR3 end lies 3 residues beyond the end of the read and is filled in from the germline J gene. This sequence joins TRBV19 and TRBJ2-7; 9 positions match TRBD1. This CDR3 has 14 residues. Germline V lookup: CDR1 LNHDA, CDR2 SQIVND (reference sequence). V lost 3 bases, J lost 3 bases, and 3 bases stayed unmatched. CDR3 bases read: TGTGCCAGTAGTATTACAGGGGGCAACTACGAG. Protein product: CASSITGGNYE. The complete CDR3 sequence is CASSITGGNYEQYF.

About this clone: Read sequence stops 3 residues before the CDR3 end, and the germline J gene provides the missing end. The chain carries TRBV2 and TRBJ1-6; D remains ambiguous. There are 15 residues in the CDR3. V was cut by 4 bases and J by 3 bases, with 10 bases left in between. Per the germline V gene, CDR1 is SNHLY and CDR2 is FYNNEI. CDR3 in amino acids: CASSVGGLYNSPLHF. The covered CDR3 bases are TGTGCCAGCAGTGTAGGAGGGCTCTATAATTCACCC.

The CDR3 is CAISESSSAYEQYF. CDR3 DNA (partial): TGTGCCATCAGTGAGTCGTCGTCGGCCTACGAG. The chain has TRBV10-3 and TRBJ2-7; D call uncertain. The CDR3 extends 3 residues past the end of the read, so its final part is completed from the germline J gene. The CDR3 length is 14 residues. V shed 0 bases and J shed 2 bases, with 8 bases lying between them. Germline lookup yields CDR1 ENHRY and CDR2 SYGVKD.

Points on this clone: The read gets to within 3 residues of the CDR3 end, and the germline J gene fills in the rest. The gene calls are TRBV27 and TRBJ1-2; 7 nucleotides align to TRBD1. The CDR3 contains 17 residues. Per germline, CDR1 MNHEY and CDR2 SMNVEV (reference sequence). V dropped 5 bases and J dropped 6; count of bases not matched to a gene: 18. The CDR3 sequence: CASSLGAEAGGLDGYTF. Incomplete CDR3 DNA: TGTGCCAGCAGTCTGGGGGCGGAAGCAGGGGGACTGGATGGC.

As concerns this clone: Coverage ceases 3 residues before the CDR3 finishes, and the germline J gene fills in the end. The rearrangement uses TRBV7-9 and TRBJ2-4; TRBD1 matches at 10 bases. CDR1 is SEHNR, CDR2 FQNEAQ, per germline (reference sequence). The CDR3 runs to 15 residues. The CDR3 is CASSRRDRGYYGQYF. The DNA read from the CDR3 is TGTGCCAGCAGCCGGCGGGACAGGGGCTACTATGGT.

About this clone: The CDR3 is cut off 3 residues early in the read; its end comes from the germline J gene. The chain combines TRBV12-3 or TRBV12-4 with TRBJ2-1; 12 bases match TRBD1. The CDR3 has 17 residues. After removal of 3 bases from V and 7 bases from J, the junction contained 10 bases not matched to a gene. The CDR3 bases that were read are TGTGCCAGCAGTTTGGCGTCCGGGACAGGGGGCCGGAATGAG. It codes for CASSLASGTGGRNE. The complete CDR3 protein is CASSLASGTGGRNEQFF.

Worth noting for this clone: Sequencing ends 3 residues short of the CDR3 end; the germline J gene provides the rest. The rearrangement joins TRBV2 to TRBJ1-5; a weak D match, TRBD1 (5 bases). Trimming left V 6 bases short and J 7 bases short, with 19 bases between. CDR1 SNHLY and CDR2 FYNNEI come from the germline V gene. The CDR3 is 15 residues long. The part of the CDR3 DNA that was read is TGTGCCAGCAGGCCCCCCTGGGGGGGAAGACAGCCC. Translation: CASRPPWGGRQP. The complete CDR3 reads CASRPPWGGRQPQHF.

Worth noting for this clone: The read terminates 3 residues ahead of where the CDR3 ends, so the germline J gene completes it. The chain is built from TRBV7-9 and TRBJ1-5; perhaps TRBD1 as D (6 bases). Germline CDR1 is SEHNR and CDR2 is FQNEAQ (reference sequence). This CDR3 has 14 amino acids. V was shortened by 3 bases and J by 7 bases, with 13 bases between the two germline ends. The sequenced CDR3 bases are TGTGCCAGCAGCTTTTCAGGGGTTGGACAGCCC. Residues: CASSFSGVGQP. The entire CDR3 is CASSFSGVGQPQHF.

Note on this clone: The read halts 3 residues ahead of the CDR3 end, with the missing end drawn from the germline J gene. The chain is built from TRBV2 and TRBJ1-2; 9 bases line up with TRBD1. The CDR3 is made up of 14 amino acids. CDR1 is SNHLY, CDR2 FYNNEI, per germline. The sequenced part of the CDR3 DNA is TGTGCCAGCAAGACAGGGGGAACGGCGGGTGAC. Protein product: CASKTGGTAGD. The full CDR3 sequence reads CASKTGGTAGDYTF.

Notes on this clone: The CDR3 end lies 3 residues beyond the end of the read and is filled in from the germline J gene. The rearrangement joins TRBV5-1 to TRBJ1-3; maybe TRBD1 (6 bases). Germline CDR1 SGHRS, CDR2 YFSETQ. This CDR3 region has 15 residues. CDR3 protein: CASRDDQGREEAIYF. The covered CDR3 bases are TGCGCCAGCAGGGACGACCAGGGGCGAGAGGAGGCC.

In regard to this clone: Read coverage stops 3 residues before the CDR3 terminus; the germline J gene supplies the remainder. The chain links TRBV19 to TRBJ2-7; TRBD1 is a possible D gene (7 bases). The CDR3 is 14 residues long. V was pared by 6 bases and J by 2 bases, with 14 bases between. CDR1 and CDR2 from the germline V gene are LNHDA and SQIVND (reference sequence). The sequenced CDR3 bases are TGTGCCAGTAGCTCGGGGGACAGCACCTACGAG. Its translation: CASSSGDSTYE. The whole CDR3 protein is CASSSGDSTYEQYF.

Concerning this clone: The CDR3 end is not reached by the read, which stops 3 residues before it; the germline J gene fills it in. The rearrangement links TRBV4-1 to TRBJ2-5; 9 bases match TRBD2. The germline gives CDR1 MGHRA, CDR2 YSYEKL. CDR3 length: 17 residues. V was pared by 1 base and J by 4 bases, with 10 bases of the junction left unmatched. CDR3: CASSQGGLAGFPETQYF. The CDR3 bases that were read are TGCGCCAGCAGCCAAGGAGGGCTAGCGGGGTTCCCAGAGACC.

Regarding this clone: The observed sequence ends 3 residues before the CDR3 terminus, with the missing tail filled in from the germline J gene. The chain is built from TRBV29-1 and TRBJ1-1; maybe TRBD1 (6 bases). Germline CDR1 and CDR2: SQVTM and ANQGSEA. V lost 5 bases and J lost 0, with 13 bases in between. The CDR3 covers 14 residues. CDR3 bases read: TGCAGCGTTTTCACAGGGACGATGAACACTGAA. Protein sequence: CSVFTGTMNTE. The entire CDR3 protein is CSVFTGTMNTEAFF.

Concerning this clone itself: The CDR3 end is not reached by the read, which stops 3 residues before it; the germline J gene fills it in. The chain combines TRBV7-8 with TRBJ2-1; D gene ambiguous. The CDR3 runs 14 residues. Trimming cost V 1 base and J 4 bases, with 8 bases left between them. Germline CDR1 is SGHVS and CDR2 is FQNEAQ. Partial CDR3 DNA: TGTGCCAGCAGCTTAGAACCGGTTTACAATGAG. It codes for CASSLEPVYNE. The CDR3 reads in full as CASSLEPVYNEQFF.

Note on this clone: The read comes to an end 3 residues before the CDR3 does, leaving the germline J gene to fill in the end. V and J are TRBV13 and TRBJ2-1; D remains ambiguous. CDR1 is PRHDT and CDR2 is FYEKMQ in the germline V gene (reference sequence). Between the trimmed V and J ends, which lost 2 bases and 2 bases, there was a span of 16 bases. The CDR3 runs 17 residues. The CDR3 reads CASSLQGPRLAYNEQFF. The covered CDR3 bases are TGTGCCAGCAGCTTACAAGGGCCGCGCCTCGCCTACAATGAG.

About this clone itself: The missing CDR3 end, 3 residues past where the read stops, is filled in from the germline J gene. V gene TRBV5-6 combines with J gene TRBJ1-2, with TRBD1 matching over 7 bases. CDR1 and CDR2 from the germline V gene are SGHDT and YYEEEE. This CDR3 has 15 amino acids. The CDR3 protein is CASSLRTGGPEGYTF. The CDR3 DNA, read in part, is TGTGCCAGCAGCCTGAGGACAGGCGGACCCGAGGGC.

Of note for this clone: The read terminates 3 residues before the CDR3 end, so the remaining end is supplied by the germline J gene. The genes are TRBV7-3 and TRBJ2-7; possible D gene TRBD2, 7 bases. This CDR3 contains 15 residues. V lost 1 base and J lost 3, with 13 bases in between. Per the germline V gene, CDR1 is SGHTA and CDR2 is FQGTGA. This chain's CDR3 is CASSLRGGAHYEQYF. The part of the CDR3 DNA that was read is TGTGCCAGCAGCTTAAGGGGGGGGGCGCACTACGAG.

Here the CDR3 reads CASSTRQITNEQFF. The part of the CDR3 DNA that was read is TGTGCCAGCAGCACCAGACAGATTACAAATGAG. This rearrangement joins TRBV7-9 to TRBJ2-1, with D possibly matching TRBD1 (5 bases). Sequencing ends 3 residues short of the CDR3 end; the germline J gene provides the rest. The V gene lost 5 bases and the J gene lost 7 bases, with 15 bases spanning the gap. CDR1 is SEHNR, CDR2 FQNEAQ, per germline (reference sequence). This CDR3 region has 14 residues.

Worth noting for this clone: The DNA ends 3 residues before the CDR3 does, and the rest of the CDR3 is filled in from the germline J gene. The chain couples TRBV18 to TRBJ1-2; 9 bases agree with TRBD1. CDR1 and CDR2 (germline): KGHSH, LQKENI. CDR3 size: 15 residues. CDR3 bases read: TGTGCCAGCTCACCACTGGGACAGGGTACAGATACC. Amino acids: CASSPLGQGTDT. The whole CDR3 region reads CASSPLGQGTDTYTF.

About this clone: The DNA ends 3 residues before the CDR3 does, and the rest of the CDR3 is filled in from the germline J gene. This chain links TRBV6-2 or TRBV6-3 with TRBJ2-7; 11 bases align to TRBD2. The germline CDR1 and CDR2 sequences are MNHEY and SVGEGT. After removal of 4 bases from V and 3 bases from J, the junction contained 2 bases not matched to a gene. The CDR3 spans 14 residues. The CDR3: CASSFTSGGYEQYF. The sequenced part of the CDR3 DNA is TGTGCCAGCAGTTTTACTAGCGGGGGCTACGAG.

Concerning this clone: The observed sequence ends 3 residues before the CDR3 terminus, with the missing tail filled in from the germline J gene. The chain uses TRBV5-1 and TRBJ2-5; 7 nucleotides align to TRBD2. This CDR3 contains 16 residues. V lost 0 bases to trimming and J lost 2 bases; unmatched junction nucleotides: 7. CDR1 and CDR2 (germline): SGHRS, YFSETQ. The chain's CDR3 is CASSLAASGHQETQYF. CDR3 DNA (partial): TGCGCCAGCAGCTTGGCGGCTAGCGGTCATCAAGAGACC.

CDR3 sequence reads: CASTFRLLNQPQHF. The sequenced part of the CDR3 DNA is TGTGCCAGTACTTTCCGACTGCTCAATCAGCCC. This chain uses TRBV19 with TRBJ1-5; D is ambiguous. The read is 3 residues too short to cover the CDR3 end, so that end is filled in from the germline J gene. Trimming cost V 7 bases and J 3 bases, with 13 bases left between them. CDR1 is LNHDA and CDR2 is SQIVND in the germline V gene (reference sequence). This CDR3 comprises 14 residues.

Of note for this clone: Coverage ceases 3 residues before the CDR3 finishes, and the germline J gene fills in the end. The chain carries TRBV14 and TRBJ2-3; the D gene is possibly TRBD2 (5 bases). V was clipped by 4 bases and J by 2 bases, with 13 bases between them. The CDR3 is 15 residues long. The germline CDR1 and CDR2 sequences are SGHDN and FVKESK. CDR3 sequence: CASSPRGTLTDTQYF. CDR3 bases read: TGTGCCAGCAGCCCTCGGGGAACCCTCACAGATACG.

Regarding this clone: The read falls 3 residues short of the CDR3 end, and the missing part is taken from the germline J gene. This chain joins TRBV20-1 and TRBJ1-5; 8 bases are shared with TRBD1. The J segment lost 5 bases and the V segment lost 0 bases, leaving 6 bases of the junction unmatched. Germline CDR1 and CDR2: DFQATT and SNEGSKA (reference sequence). There are 15 residues in the CDR3. The CDR3 DNA, read in part, is TGCAGTGCTAGAGATATAGGGACAGGACATCAGCCC. The encoded protein is CSARDIGTGHQP. The CDR3 in its entirety is CSARDIGTGHQPQHF.

Comment on this clone: The CDR3 extends 3 residues past the end of the read, so its final part is completed from the germline J gene. The genes are TRBV7-2 and TRBJ2-7; no clear D. Trimming shortened V by 2 bases and J by 1 base, and 9 bases separated the two germline ends. The length of the CDR3 is 14 residues. Germline V gene sequence: CDR1 SGHTA, CDR2 FQGNSA. The CDR3 bases that were read are TGTGCCAGCAGCTTATCCCACAGTTCCTACGAG. This translates into CASSLSHSSYE. The full-length CDR3 reads as CASSLSHSSYEQYF.

Turning to this clone: The read comes to an end 3 residues before the CDR3 does, leaving the germline J gene to fill in the end. The rearrangement links TRBV5-4 to TRBJ2-1; TRBD1 aligns across 8 bases. Germline-derived CDR1 and CDR2 are SGHNT and YYREEE (reference sequence). The CDR3 runs to 14 residues. V trimming: 5 bases; J trimming: 5 bases; junction bases outside the gene matches: 6. CDR3: CASREDRVDNEQFF. The CDR3 DNA, read in part, is TGTGCCAGCAGGGAGGACAGGGTGGACAATGAG. Using reference TRBV5-4 and TRBJ2-1 for the parts outside the CDR3, the full variable domain is ETGVTQSPTHLIKTRGQQVTLRCSSQSGHNTVSWYQQALGQGPQFIFQYYREEENGRGNFPPRFSGLQFPNYSSELNVNALELDDSALYLCASREDRVDNEQFFGPGTRLTVL.